These T cell receptor beta chains were read from a single sample in a study of neurological immune-mediated disorders. Via MiXCR, TCRdb re-called the 5' RACE reads, giving one row per CDR3 protein. The sample carries some 66,000 distinct CDR3 sequences, around 4% recorded once. Sequenced material: PBMCs. All receptors come from a man aged 45-60 years with multiple sclerosis. Each CDR3 is given with its conserved first and last residue. Fields, in order: J gene, D gene, V gene, clone size, CDR3 protein, CDR3 DNA. D genes are given only for firm matches. A row's size may be missing; if present it is once, few, many or a size class.

J gene: TRBJ2-2; D gene: -; V gene: TRBV6-6; clone size: many; CDR3 protein: CASSYPGAPNTGELFF; CDR3 DNA: TGTGCCAGCAGTTATCCGGGGGCCCCTAACACCGGGGAGCTGTTTTTT
J gene: TRBJ2-1; D gene: TRBD2; V gene: TRBV20-1; clone size: many; CDR3 protein: CSGILAATYNEQFF; CDR3 DNA: TGCAGCGGGATTCTAGCGGCCACCTACAATGAGCAGTTCTTC
J gene: TRBJ2-5; D gene: TRBD1; V gene: TRBV5-1; clone size: many; CDR3 protein: CASSLEGQGAKGETQYF; CDR3 DNA: TGCGCCAGCAGCTTGGAGGGACAGGGGGCGAAAGGAGAGACCCAGTACTTC
J gene: TRBJ2-2; D gene: -; V gene: TRBV7-9; clone size: many; CDR3 protein: CASSYRTGVDTGELFF; CDR3 DNA: TGTGCCAGCAGCTACCGTACGGGGGTGGACACCGGGGAGCTGTTTTTT
J gene: TRBJ2-1; D gene: TRBD2; V gene: TRBV20-1; clone size: many; CDR3 protein: CSARSGGAYNEQFF; CDR3 DNA: TGCAGTGCTAGATCGGGGGGGGCCTACAATGAGCAGTTCTTC
J gene: TRBJ1-2; D gene: -; V gene: TRBV10-2; clone size: many; CDR3 protein: CASSRGGARDGYTF; CDR3 DNA: TGCGCCAGTTCCAGAGGGGGGGCTAGGGATGGCTACACCTTC
J gene: TRBJ1-4; D gene: TRBD1; V gene: TRBV20-1; clone size: few; CDR3 protein: CSATRTGVEKLFF; CDR3 DNA: TGCAGTGCTACCAGGACAGGGGTTGAAAAACTGTTTTTT
J gene: TRBJ1-5; D gene: -; V gene: TRBV12-3/TRBV12-4; clone size: many; CDR3 protein: CASSLGVVQPQHF; CDR3 DNA: TGTGCCAGCAGTTTAGGGGTAGTGCAGCCCCAGCATTTT
J gene: TRBJ1-2; D gene: -; V gene: TRBV5-1; clone size: many; CDR3 protein: CASSLGQNNYGYTF; CDR3 DNA: TGCGCCAGCAGCTTGGGACAGAACAACTATGGCTACACCTTC
J gene: TRBJ2-1; D gene: -; V gene: TRBV3-1; clone size: many; CDR3 protein: CASSQAGASNNEQFF; CDR3 DNA: TGTGCCAGCAGCCAGGCAGGGGCATCGAACAATGAGCAGTTCTTC
J gene: TRBJ2-7; D gene: TRBD2; V gene: TRBV7-2; clone size: many; CDR3 protein: CASSSTVGLAGGVRYEQYF; CDR3 DNA: TGTGCCAGCAGCTCTACCGTAGGACTAGCGGGGGGGGTTAGGTACGAGCAGTACTTC
J gene: TRBJ2-1; D gene: -; V gene: TRBV15; clone size: many; CDR3 protein: CATSRDLVPAFGLGQTAYNEQFF; CDR3 DNA: TGTGCCACCAGCAGAGATCTGGTTCCGGCCTTTGGTCTCGGACAGACGGCCTACAATGAGCAGTTCTTC
J gene: TRBJ1-3; D gene: -; V gene: TRBV20-1; clone size: many; CDR3 protein: CSARKIMGNTIYF; CDR3 DNA: TGCAGTGCTCGTAAGATCATGGGAAACACCATATATTTT
J gene: TRBJ2-7; D gene: -; V gene: TRBV4-3; clone size: many; CDR3 protein: CASSQFTGDPSYEQYF; CDR3 DNA: TGCGCCAGCAGCCAATTTACGGGGGACCCCTCCTACGAGCAGTACTTC
J gene: TRBJ1-5; D gene: -; V gene: TRBV6-1; clone size: -; CDR3 protein: CASSTNRRNQPQNF; CDR3 DNA: TGTGCCAGCAGCACAAACAGGCGCAATCAGCCCCAGAATTTT
J gene: TRBJ2-6; D gene: -; V gene: TRBV6-5; clone size: -; CDR3 protein: CASSYRATGSGANVLTF; CDR3 DNA: TGTGCCAGCAGTTACCGGGCCACGGGCTCTGGGGCCAACGTCCTGACTTTC
J gene: TRBJ1-5; D gene: -; V gene: TRBV20-1; clone size: many; CDR3 protein: CSAIPRQNNQPQHF; CDR3 DNA: TGCAGTGCTATCCCGCGGCAGAACAATCAGCCCCAGCATTTT
J gene: TRBJ2-1; D gene: -; V gene: TRBV7-2; clone size: many; CDR3 protein: CASSLEAGAAPNEQFF; CDR3 DNA: TGTGCCAGCAGCTTAGAGGCCGGGGCGGCGCCTAATGAGCAGTTCTTC
J gene: TRBJ1-1; D gene: -; V gene: TRBV20-1; clone size: many; CDR3 protein: CSARPVNTEAFF; CDR3 DNA: TGCAGTGCTAGACCAGTGAACACTGAAGCTTTCTTT
J gene: TRBJ2-1; D gene: -; V gene: TRBV28; clone size: -; CDR3 protein: CASSNPEVFRYNEQFF; CDR3 DNA: TGTGCCAGCAGTAACCCGGAAGTCTTTAGGTACAATGAGCAGTTCTTC
J gene: TRBJ1-2; D gene: TRBD1; V gene: TRBV18; clone size: many; CDR3 protein: CASSPGTGGYNGYTF; CDR3 DNA: TGTGCCAGCTCACCAGGGACAGGGGGCTATAATGGCTACACCTTC
J gene: TRBJ2-7; D gene: -; V gene: TRBV5-1; clone size: many; CDR3 protein: CASGRGSGTGAYEQYF; CDR3 DNA: TGCGCCAGCGGCCGCGGATCCGGGACGGGTGCCTACGAGCAGTACTTC
J gene: TRBJ2-3; D gene: -; V gene: TRBV12-3/TRBV12-4; clone size: many; CDR3 protein: CASSLARSRGTDTQYF; CDR3 DNA: TGTGCCAGCAGTTTAGCGCGGTCTAGGGGCACAGATACGCAGTATTTT
J gene: TRBJ1-1; D gene: TRBD1; V gene: TRBV12-3/TRBV12-4; clone size: -; CDR3 protein: CASSKAGQGIRF; CDR3 DNA: TGTGCCAGCAGTAAAGCAGGACAGGGGATTAGGTTT
J gene: TRBJ2-5; D gene: -; V gene: TRBV5-1; clone size: many; CDR3 protein: CASSRDPGPQETQYF; CDR3 DNA: TGCGCCAGCAGCAGGGACCCGGGACCCCAAGAGACCCAGTACTTC
J gene: TRBJ1-5; D gene: -; V gene: TRBV6-2/TRBV6-3; clone size: -; CDR3 protein: CASKGSHLRPQNF; CDR3 DNA: TGTGCCAGCAAGGGCAGTCACTTACGGCCCCAGAATTTT
J gene: TRBJ1-1; D gene: TRBD1; V gene: TRBV7-2; clone size: many; CDR3 protein: CASSLVGNRGEAFF; CDR3 DNA: TGTGCCAGCAGCTTAGTGGGCAACAGGGGGGAAGCTTTCTTT
J gene: TRBJ1-1; D gene: TRBD1; V gene: TRBV5-1; clone size: many; CDR3 protein: CASSQGQWRDTEAFF; CDR3 DNA: TGCGCCAGCAGCCAGGGACAGTGGCGGGACACTGAAGCTTTCTTT
J gene: TRBJ1-2; D gene: -; V gene: TRBV7-2; clone size: many; CDR3 protein: CASKLGGNYGYTF; CDR3 DNA: TGTGCCAGCAAGTTAGGGGGTAACTATGGCTACACCTTC
J gene: TRBJ1-1; D gene: TRBD1; V gene: TRBV5-1; clone size: many; CDR3 protein: CASSPLDRGFAFF; CDR3 DNA: TGCGCCAGCAGCCCCCTGGACAGGGGCTTTGCTTTCTTT
J gene: TRBJ2-3; D gene: -; V gene: TRBV4-3; clone size: many; CDR3 protein: CASSQDGQKHSTDTQYF; CDR3 DNA: TGCGCCAGCAGCCAAGATGGGCAAAAGCACTCCACAGATACGCAGTATTTT
J gene: TRBJ1-1; D gene: -; V gene: TRBV5-5; clone size: few; CDR3 protein: CASSPGYYGEAFF; CDR3 DNA: TGTGCCAGCAGCCCTGGATACTACGGGGAGGCTTTCTTT
J gene: TRBJ2-3; D gene: TRBD2; V gene: TRBV5-1; clone size: few; CDR3 protein: CASSFGLAGGLDTQYF; CDR3 DNA: TGCGCCAGCAGCTTTGGGCTAGCGGGGGGTTTGGATACGCAGTATTTT
J gene: TRBJ2-1; D gene: -; V gene: TRBV5-1; clone size: many; CDR3 protein: CASSWGTGTGTNYEQFF; CDR3 DNA: TGCGCCAGCAGCTGGGGGACAGGCACCGGGACTAACTATGAGCAGTTCTTC
J gene: TRBJ2-7; D gene: -; V gene: TRBV20-1; clone size: many; CDR3 protein: CSAGTYEQYF; CDR3 DNA: TGCAGTGCTGGGACCTACGAGCAGTACTTC
J gene: TRBJ1-1; D gene: TRBD1; V gene: TRBV12-3/TRBV12-4; clone size: many; CDR3 protein: CASNPIGGSGTEAFF; CDR3 DNA: TGTGCCAGCAACCCAATAGGGGGCTCTGGAACTGAAGCTTTCTTT
J gene: TRBJ2-1; D gene: -; V gene: TRBV3-1; clone size: few; CDR3 protein: CASSQADKTYNEQFF; CDR3 DNA: TGTGCCAGCAGCCAAGCAGACAAGACCTACAATGAGCAGTTCTTC
J gene: TRBJ1-1; D gene: -; V gene: TRBV20-1; clone size: many; CDR3 protein: CSAKDFEAFF; CDR3 DNA: TGCAGTGCGAAGGACTTTGAAGCTTTCTTT
J gene: TRBJ2-3; D gene: -; V gene: TRBV20-1; clone size: many; CDR3 protein: CSAGVVTLTDTQYF; CDR3 DNA: TGCAGTGCAGGGGTTGTCACCCTCACAGATACGCAGTATTTT
J gene: TRBJ1-6; D gene: -; V gene: TRBV4-1; clone size: few; CDR3 protein: CASSPGRTANSPLNF; CDR3 DNA: TGCGCCAGCAGCCCTGGCCGGACGGCCAATTCACCCCTCAACTTT
J gene: TRBJ2-7; D gene: TRBD2; V gene: TRBV7-9; clone size: many; CDR3 protein: CASSSILAGATHEQYF; CDR3 DNA: TGTGCCAGCAGCTCAATACTAGCGGGGGCCACCCACGAGCAGTACTTC
J gene: TRBJ1-4; D gene: -; V gene: TRBV29-1; clone size: many; CDR3 protein: CSVEVPGQDEKLFF; CDR3 DNA: TGCAGCGTTGAAGTACCAGGGCAAGATGAAAAACTGTTTTTT
J gene: TRBJ1-2; D gene: -; V gene: TRBV11-2; clone size: -; CDR3 protein: CAAADNYGYTF; CDR3 DNA: TGTGCGGCGGCGGACAACTATGGCTACACCTTC
J gene: TRBJ1-2; D gene: -; V gene: TRBV7-8; clone size: many; CDR3 protein: CASSLDRGLVYGYTF; CDR3 DNA: TGTGCCAGCAGCTTAGATCGGGGGCTAGTCTATGGCTACACCTTC
J gene: TRBJ2-3; D gene: -; V gene: TRBV5-1; clone size: many; CDR3 protein: CASSGLAGADRGEDTQYF; CDR3 DNA: TGCGCCAGCAGCGGACTAGCCGGCGCGGACAGGGGAGAGGATACGCAGTATTTT
J gene: TRBJ1-1; D gene: -; V gene: TRBV20-1; clone size: many; CDR3 protein: CSASTGFTEAFF; CDR3 DNA: TGCAGTGCTAGTACCGGATTCACTGAAGCTTTCTTT
J gene: TRBJ1-4; D gene: TRBD1; V gene: TRBV10-2; clone size: many; CDR3 protein: CASRNTGTGDEKLFF; CDR3 DNA: TGCGCCAGCAGGAACACCGGGACAGGGGATGAAAAACTGTTTTTT
J gene: TRBJ1-1; D gene: -; V gene: TRBV5-1; clone size: many; CDR3 protein: CASSLGYTENTEAFF; CDR3 DNA: TGCGCCAGCAGCTTGGGGTACACAGAGAACACTGAAGCTTTCTTT
J gene: TRBJ2-3; D gene: -; V gene: TRBV12-3/TRBV12-4; clone size: few; CDR3 protein: CASSPAGASADTQYF; CDR3 DNA: TGTGCCAGCAGTCCTGCAGGGGCTAGCGCTGATACGCAGTATTTT
J gene: TRBJ2-5; D gene: TRBD1; V gene: TRBV7-7; clone size: few; CDR3 protein: CASSDDRGETQYF; CDR3 DNA: TGTGCCAGCAGCGACGACAGGGGAGAGACCCAGTACTTC
J gene: TRBJ2-3; D gene: -; V gene: TRBV5-1; clone size: many; CDR3 protein: CASSSYGTDTQYF; CDR3 DNA: TGCGCCAGCAGCTCTTATGGCACAGATACGCAGTATTTT